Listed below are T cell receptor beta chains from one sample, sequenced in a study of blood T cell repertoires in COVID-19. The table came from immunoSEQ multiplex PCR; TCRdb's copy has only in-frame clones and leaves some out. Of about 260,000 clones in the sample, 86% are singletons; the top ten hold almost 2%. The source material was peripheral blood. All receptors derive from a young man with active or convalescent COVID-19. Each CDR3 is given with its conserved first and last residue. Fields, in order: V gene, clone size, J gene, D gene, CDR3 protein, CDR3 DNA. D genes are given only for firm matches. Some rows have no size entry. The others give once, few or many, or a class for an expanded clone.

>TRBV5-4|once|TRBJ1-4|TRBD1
CASSSRQGLNEKLFF
TGTGCCAGCAGTTCAAGACAGGGTTTAAACGAAAAACTGTTTTTT
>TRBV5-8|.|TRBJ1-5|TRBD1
CASSLGQGGNQPQHF
TGTGCCAGCAGCTTGGGACAGGGGGGCAATCAGCCCCAGCATTTT
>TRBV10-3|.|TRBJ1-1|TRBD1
CAVGTGVSNTEAFF
TGTGCCGTTGGCACAGGGGTTTCGAACACTGAAGCTTTCTTT
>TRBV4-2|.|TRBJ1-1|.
CASSPSTAGGAFF
TGTGCCAGCAGCCCTTCAACAGCGGGTGGAGCTTTCTTT
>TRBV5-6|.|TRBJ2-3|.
CASSWVGATNTQYF
TGTGCCAGCAGCTGGGTTGGGGCTACCAATACGCAGTATTTT
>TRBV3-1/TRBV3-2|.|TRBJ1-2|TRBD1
CASSRVLEGASNYGYTF
TGTGCCAGCAGTCGGGTGTTGGAGGGGGCTAGTAACTATGGCTACACCTTC
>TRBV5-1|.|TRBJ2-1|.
CASSFTGGLNFF
TGCGCCAGCAGCTTTACCGGGGGACTGAATTTCTTC
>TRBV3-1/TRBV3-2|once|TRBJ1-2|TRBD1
CASSQAGTGDRYGYTF
TGTGCCAGCAGCCAAGCCGGGACAGGGGATCGCTATGGCTACACCTTC
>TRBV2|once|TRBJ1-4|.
CASSANLGTNEKLFF
TGTGCCAGCAGTGCCAATCTAGGCACTAATGAAAAACTGTTTTTT
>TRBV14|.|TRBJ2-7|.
CASSRNQGTGVEQYF
TGTGCCAGCAGCCGGAACCAGGGGACGGGTGTCGAGCAGTACTTC
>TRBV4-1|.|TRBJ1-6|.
CASSQQWPAGRDSPLHF
TGCGCCAGCAGCCAACAATGGCCGGCGGGGCGGGATTCACCCCTCCACTTT
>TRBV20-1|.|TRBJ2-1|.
CSASRSTGRSGEQFF
TGCAGTGCTAGTCGTTCTACTGGGAGGTCGGGTGAGCAGTTCTTC
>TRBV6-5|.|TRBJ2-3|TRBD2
CASSTSGARADTQYF
TGTGCCAGCAGTACTAGCGGGGCTCGGGCAGATACGCAGTATTTT
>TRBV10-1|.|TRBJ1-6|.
CATRFGDDNSPLHF
TGCGCCACCCGGTTCGGAGACGATAATTCACCCCTCCACTTT
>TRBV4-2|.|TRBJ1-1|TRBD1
CASSHDRGNTEAFF
TGTGCCAGCAGCCACGACAGGGGGAACACTGAAGCTTTCTTT
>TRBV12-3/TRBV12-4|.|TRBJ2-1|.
CASSFNSEQFF
TGTGCCAGCAGTTTTAATAGTGAGCAGTTCTTC
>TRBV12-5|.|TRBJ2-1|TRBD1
CASGLAGTGTPPKQFF
TGTGCTAGTGGTTTGGCAGGGACAGGGACCCCACCTAAGCAGTTCTTC
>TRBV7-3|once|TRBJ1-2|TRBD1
CASSLQGQHTSNYGYTF
TGTGCCAGCAGCTTGCAGGGACAGCATACTTCCAACTATGGCTACACCTTC
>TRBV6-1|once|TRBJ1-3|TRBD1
CASSEIGTGSKNSGNTIYF
TGTGCCAGCAGTGAAATAGGGACAGGGAGTAAAAACTCTGGAAACACCATATATTTT
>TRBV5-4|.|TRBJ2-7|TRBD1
CASSPSGQGLNEQYF
TGTGCCAGCAGCCCCTCGGGACAGGGGTTAAACGAGCAGTACTTC
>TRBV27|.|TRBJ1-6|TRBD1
CASSGDRVNSPLHF
TGTGCCAGCAGTGGGGACAGGGTTAATTCACCCCTCCACTTT
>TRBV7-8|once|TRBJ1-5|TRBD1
CASSLLEWQGVVNQPQHF
TGTGCCAGCAGCTTACTGGAGTGGCAGGGGGTGGTCAATCAGCCCCAGCATTTT
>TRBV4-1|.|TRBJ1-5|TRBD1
CASSQHRGNQPQHF
TGCGCCAGCAGCCAGCACAGGGGTAATCAGCCCCAGCATTTT
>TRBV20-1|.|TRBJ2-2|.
CSASSVRNTGELFF
TGCAGTGCTAGTTCTGTCCGGAACACCGGGGAGCTGTTTTTT
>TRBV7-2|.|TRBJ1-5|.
CASSLSREDQPQHF
TGTGCCAGCAGCTTAAGTAGAGAGGATCAGCCCCAGCATTTT
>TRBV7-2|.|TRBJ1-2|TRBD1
CASSHRQGGDGYTF
TGTGCCAGCAGCCATAGACAGGGAGGTGATGGCTACACCTTC